A selection of T cell receptor beta chains follows, all from one sample in a study of post-analysis software for immune sequencing data. MiXCR, applied by TCRdb to the PCR reads, yields one record per CDR3 protein. The profile covers a few hundred thousand distinct CDR3 sequences, with around a third appearing a single time and about 6% taken by the ten largest. Sample: blood. The source of these receptors is a girl under 18 with multiple sclerosis. Both conserved end residues are part of each CDR3. The order of the fields is V gene, D gene, clone size, J gene, CDR3 DNA, CDR3 protein. D genes are given only for firm matches. Expanded clones get a size class; other rows say once, few or many, or leave the size out.

v_call: TRBV3-1
d_call: -
clone_size: -
j_call: TRBJ1-2
cdr3_nt: TGTGCCAGCAGCCAACGCGGGGACGGAGGATATGGCTACACCTTC
cdr3_aa: CASSQRGDGGYGYTF

v_call: TRBV5-5
d_call: -
clone_size: -
j_call: TRBJ1-5
cdr3_nt: TGTGCCAGCAGCTTGGGGGCCCTGGCACAGCCCCAGCATTTT
cdr3_aa: CASSLGALAQPQHF

v_call: TRBV6-1
d_call: TRBD1
clone_size: few
j_call: TRBJ2-1
cdr3_nt: TGTGCCAGCAGGACGACAGGGGGAAAGATCTCCTACAATGAGCAGTTCTTC
cdr3_aa: CASRTTGGKISYNEQFF

v_call: TRBV20-1
d_call: TRBD2
clone_size: -
j_call: TRBJ2-3
cdr3_nt: TGCAGTGCCCACGGGACTAGTGTCACAGATACGCAGTATTTT
cdr3_aa: CSAHGTSVTDTQYF

v_call: TRBV4-1
d_call: -
clone_size: -
j_call: TRBJ2-4
cdr3_nt: TGCGCCAGCAGCCAAGATGAGGTCGGAGCCAAAAACATTCAGTACTTC
cdr3_aa: CASSQDEVGAKNIQYF

v_call: TRBV5-1
d_call: TRBD1
clone_size: few
j_call: TRBJ2-3
cdr3_nt: TGCGCCAGCAGCTCAACCGGGACAGGGGGCACAGATACGCAGTATTTT
cdr3_aa: CASSSTGTGGTDTQYF

v_call: TRBV5-1
d_call: TRBD1
clone_size: few
j_call: TRBJ2-3
cdr3_nt: TGCGCCAGCAGCGGTCGGACAGGGTTTACAGATACGCAGTATTTT
cdr3_aa: CASSGRTGFTDTQYF

v_call: TRBV5-8
d_call: -
clone_size: -
j_call: TRBJ1-1
cdr3_nt: TGTGCCAGCGCGTACACTGAAGCTTTCTTT
cdr3_aa: CASAYTEAFF

v_call: TRBV4-1
d_call: -
clone_size: few
j_call: TRBJ1-2
cdr3_nt: TGCGCCAGCAGCCAAGATGACAGTTACTATGGCTACACCTTC
cdr3_aa: CASSQDDSYYGYTF

v_call: TRBV6-1
d_call: -
clone_size: -
j_call: TRBJ2-1
cdr3_nt: TGTGCCAGCAGTCTGGGGGGCAGCCGCTGGAATGAGCAGTTCTTC
cdr3_aa: CASSLGGSRWNEQFF

v_call: TRBV28
d_call: -
clone_size: -
j_call: TRBJ2-3
cdr3_nt: TGTGCCAGCAGCTTCTGGGGACTCACCTCTAGCACAGATACGCAGTATTTT
cdr3_aa: CASSFWGLTSSTDTQYF

v_call: TRBV29-1
d_call: -
clone_size: -
j_call: TRBJ1-1
cdr3_nt: TGCAGCGTTGAAGGGGCCCCCACTGAAGCTTTCTTT
cdr3_aa: CSVEGAPTEAFF

v_call: TRBV29-1
d_call: TRBD1
clone_size: -
j_call: TRBJ1-2
cdr3_nt: TGCAGCGTCGAAGGGACAGGGGGGTTGGAAGGCTACACCTTC
cdr3_aa: CSVEGTGGLEGYTF

v_call: TRBV5-1
d_call: -
clone_size: -
j_call: TRBJ2-3
cdr3_nt: TGCGCCAGCAGCTTGGAGGGGTGGGAGGCAGATACGCAGTATTTT
cdr3_aa: CASSLEGWEADTQYF

v_call: TRBV6-2/TRBV6-3
d_call: TRBD1
clone_size: few
j_call: TRBJ2-6
cdr3_nt: TGTGCCAGCAGTACTCGGACAGGGGTCTACTCTGGGGCCAACGTCCTGACTTTC
cdr3_aa: CASSTRTGVYSGANVLTF

v_call: TRBV5-1
d_call: TRBD2
clone_size: -
j_call: TRBJ2-3
cdr3_nt: TGCGCCAGCAGCCCCTACCCTAGAGTAGCGGGGAGCACAGATACGCAGTATTTT
cdr3_aa: CASSPYPRVAGSTDTQYF

v_call: TRBV27
d_call: -
clone_size: -
j_call: TRBJ1-2
cdr3_nt: TGTGCCAGCAGTACCGACTATCGGGGTCCGAAGAACTATGGCTACACCTTC
cdr3_aa: CASSTDYRGPKNYGYTF

v_call: TRBV5-1
d_call: TRBD1
clone_size: -
j_call: TRBJ2-3
cdr3_nt: TGCGCCAGCAGCTTGGTTACAGGGGGCGTTGGAGATACGCAGTATTTT
cdr3_aa: CASSLVTGGVGDTQYF

v_call: TRBV27
d_call: -
clone_size: -
j_call: TRBJ2-7
cdr3_nt: TGTGCCAGCAGCTTCTCGGGACCCCACTACGAGCAGTACTTC
cdr3_aa: CASSFSGPHYEQYF

v_call: TRBV6-5
d_call: -
clone_size: few
j_call: TRBJ1-2
cdr3_nt: TGTGCCAGCAGGGGGGAATCGTGGGGGGGCGATGGCTACACCTTC
cdr3_aa: CASRGESWGGDGYTF

v_call: TRBV20-1
d_call: -
clone_size: -
j_call: TRBJ2-3
cdr3_nt: TGCAGTGCTAGAGTTTGGGGGGGCGTCGCAGATACGCAGTATTTT
cdr3_aa: CSARVWGGVADTQYF

v_call: TRBV28
d_call: TRBD2
clone_size: -
j_call: TRBJ2-3
cdr3_nt: TGTGCCAGCAGGGGGGGGTCAGGCTTAACCGTATTTGGCACAGATACGCAGTATTTT
cdr3_aa: CASRGGSGLTVFGTDTQYF

v_call: TRBV7-9
d_call: TRBD1
clone_size: -
j_call: TRBJ1-2
cdr3_nt: TGTGCCAGCAGCCACAGGGGACAACTCCAAAACTATGGCTACACCTTC
cdr3_aa: CASSHRGQLQNYGYTF

v_call: TRBV15
d_call: -
clone_size: few
j_call: TRBJ2-7
cdr3_nt: TGTGCCACCAGCAGAGATCCCGGGGATGAGCAGTACTTC
cdr3_aa: CATSRDPGDEQYF

v_call: TRBV6-5
d_call: -
clone_size: -
j_call: TRBJ2-7
cdr3_nt: TGTGCCAGCACTATGACTCCCGGGAGAGGTGAGCAGTACTTC
cdr3_aa: CASTMTPGRGEQYF

v_call: TRBV20-1
d_call: -
clone_size: -
j_call: TRBJ2-7
cdr3_nt: TGCCCCCCGGAGGGGGCGAACGAGCAGTACTTC
cdr3_aa: CPPEGANEQYF

v_call: TRBV20-1
d_call: TRBD1
clone_size: -
j_call: TRBJ2-5
cdr3_nt: TGCAGTGCTAGATTTAGGACAGGGGGCGAGACCCAGTACTTC
cdr3_aa: CSARFRTGGETQYF

v_call: TRBV3-1
d_call: -
clone_size: -
j_call: TRBJ1-4
cdr3_nt: TGTGCCAGCAGCCCCACGGGACTCGCAACTAATGAAAAACTGTTTTTT
cdr3_aa: CASSPTGLATNEKLFF

v_call: TRBV7-9
d_call: TRBD2
clone_size: few
j_call: TRBJ2-4
cdr3_nt: TGTGCCAGCAGCTTCCCAACGGCTAGCGGGGGGGTAGCCAAAAACATTCAGTACTTC
cdr3_aa: CASSFPTASGGVAKNIQYF

v_call: TRBV6-5
d_call: -
clone_size: once
j_call: TRBJ1-6
cdr3_nt: TGTGCCAGCAGTTATGGACAGAGGTATTCACCCCTCCACTTT
cdr3_aa: CASSYGQRYSPLHF

v_call: TRBV6-1
d_call: TRBD2
clone_size: -
j_call: TRBJ2-1
cdr3_nt: TGTGCCAGCAGACAAGCGGGGGGGTATTTTGAGCAGTTCTTC
cdr3_aa: CASRQAGGYFEQFF

v_call: TRBV5-5
d_call: -
clone_size: -
j_call: TRBJ1-4
cdr3_nt: TGTGCCAGCAGCTTGGTTAATGAAAAACTGTTTTTT
cdr3_aa: CASSLVNEKLFF

v_call: TRBV20-1
d_call: -
clone_size: -
j_call: TRBJ1-2
cdr3_nt: TGCAGTGCTAGGGAAGGAGCCGAGTCCTATGGCTACACCTTC
cdr3_aa: CSAREGAESYGYTF

v_call: TRBV15
d_call: -
clone_size: -
j_call: TRBJ2-5
cdr3_nt: TGTGCCACCAGCAGAGTAGGGCTAAACCAAGAGACCCAGTACTTC
cdr3_aa: CATSRVGLNQETQYF

v_call: TRBV6-6
d_call: -
clone_size: -
j_call: TRBJ1-5
cdr3_nt: TGTGCCAGCAGCCCCGGGACGGCCCAGCATTTT
cdr3_aa: CASSPGTAQHF

v_call: TRBV9
d_call: -
clone_size: -
j_call: TRBJ2-1
cdr3_nt: TGTGCCAGCAGCGAATTGACCTTCTCCAATGAGCAGTTCTTC
cdr3_aa: CASSELTFSNEQFF

v_call: TRBV12-3/TRBV12-4
d_call: -
clone_size: -
j_call: TRBJ2-2
cdr3_nt: TGTGCCAGCAGTTGGAGGGCAGGGAACACCGGGGAGCTGTTTTTT
cdr3_aa: CASSWRAGNTGELFF

v_call: TRBV5-6
d_call: -
clone_size: -
j_call: TRBJ2-4
cdr3_nt: TGTGCCAGCAGCTTGGTGGGACTAAACATTCAGTACTTC
cdr3_aa: CASSLVGLNIQYF

v_call: TRBV10-3
d_call: TRBD1
clone_size: few
j_call: TRBJ2-5
cdr3_nt: TGTGCCATCACTGAACAGGGGTCGGAGACCCAGTACTTC
cdr3_aa: CAITEQGSETQYF

v_call: TRBV25-1
d_call: -
clone_size: few
j_call: TRBJ1-2
cdr3_nt: TGTGCCAGCAGTGACAACGGGTACTATGGCTACACCTTC
cdr3_aa: CASSDNGYYGYTF

v_call: TRBV10-3
d_call: -
clone_size: -
j_call: TRBJ2-2
cdr3_nt: TGTGCCATCAGTGCGAGGACAGAACACCCCGGGGAGCTGTTTTTT
cdr3_aa: CAISARTEHPGELFF

v_call: TRBV20-1
d_call: -
clone_size: -
j_call: TRBJ2-5
cdr3_nt: TGCAGTGCTCTCCTACATGATCGAGAGACCCAGTACTTC
cdr3_aa: CSALLHDRETQYF

v_call: TRBV7-8
d_call: -
clone_size: few
j_call: TRBJ2-4
cdr3_nt: TGTGCCAGCAGCTTCGGAAATAGCGGAAACATTCAGTACTTC
cdr3_aa: CASSFGNSGNIQYF

v_call: TRBV5-1
d_call: -
clone_size: -
j_call: TRBJ1-1
cdr3_nt: TGCGCCAGCAGCTTGGAGGACACCGGCACTGAAGCTTTCTTT
cdr3_aa: CASSLEDTGTEAFF

v_call: TRBV5-1
d_call: -
clone_size: few
j_call: TRBJ1-1
cdr3_nt: TGCGCCAGCAGCTTGGCCAGCCCGATGAACACTGAAGCTTTCTTT
cdr3_aa: CASSLASPMNTEAFF

v_call: TRBV7-9
d_call: -
clone_size: -
j_call: TRBJ2-1
cdr3_nt: TGTGCCAGCAGCTTAGGCTCCGGGCTGGGCGATGAGCAGTTCTTC
cdr3_aa: CASSLGSGLGDEQFF

v_call: TRBV6-5
d_call: -
clone_size: few
j_call: TRBJ1-5
cdr3_nt: TGTGCCAGCAGTTACGCTACTGATCAGCCCCAGCATTTT
cdr3_aa: CASSYATDQPQHF

v_call: TRBV20-1
d_call: -
clone_size: few
j_call: TRBJ1-5
cdr3_nt: TGCAGTGCTGAAGCCGGGACCAGTGTTCAGCCCCAGCATTTT
cdr3_aa: CSAEAGTSVQPQHF

v_call: TRBV6-6
d_call: TRBD2
clone_size: -
j_call: TRBJ2-1
cdr3_nt: TGTGCCAGCAGTCCCCCCGGGACTAGTCCCTACAATGAGCAGTTCTTC
cdr3_aa: CASSPPGTSPYNEQFF

v_call: TRBV6-2/TRBV6-3
d_call: -
clone_size: few
j_call: TRBJ2-7
cdr3_nt: TGTGCCAGCAGACACCGGGACCCCTCCTACGAGCAGTACTTC
cdr3_aa: CASRHRDPSYEQYF

v_call: TRBV29-1
d_call: -
clone_size: -
j_call: TRBJ2-7
cdr3_nt: TGCAGCGTTGAAGACCAGGCCTCCTACGAGCAGTACTTC
cdr3_aa: CSVEDQASYEQYF

v_call: TRBV20-1
d_call: -
clone_size: -
j_call: TRBJ2-5
cdr3_nt: TGCAGGGCATCTCGCGGGGCGGAGACCCAGTACTTC
cdr3_aa: CRASRGAETQYF

v_call: TRBV5-1
d_call: -
clone_size: few
j_call: TRBJ2-7
cdr3_nt: TGCGCCAGCGGGACGGGTGCTGTGAGCAACGAGCAGTACTTC
cdr3_aa: CASGTGAVSNEQYF